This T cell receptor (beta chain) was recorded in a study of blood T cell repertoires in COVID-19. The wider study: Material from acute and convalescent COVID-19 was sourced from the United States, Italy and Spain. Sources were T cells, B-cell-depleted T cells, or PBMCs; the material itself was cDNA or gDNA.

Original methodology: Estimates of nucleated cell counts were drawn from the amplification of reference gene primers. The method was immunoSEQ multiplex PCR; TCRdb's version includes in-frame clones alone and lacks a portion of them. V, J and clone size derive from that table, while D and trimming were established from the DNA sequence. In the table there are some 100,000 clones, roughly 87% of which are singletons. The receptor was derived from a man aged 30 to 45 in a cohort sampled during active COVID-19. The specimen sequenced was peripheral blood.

This chain's CDR3 is CASSQDPVRDRGLYEQYF. In DNA form, the CDR3 reads TGTGCCAGCAGCCAAGATCCCGTCCGGGACAGGGGGCTGTACGAGCAGTACTTC. The chain has TRBV3-1 (or the pseudogene TRBV3-2) and TRBJ2-7, with 12 bases lining up with TRBD1. In germline, CDR1 is LGHDT, CDR2 YNNKEL (reference sequence). The length of the CDR3 is 18 residues. V lost 0 bases, J lost 4 bases, and 10 bases stayed unmatched.